This T cell receptor beta chain was retrieved from a study of T cells in Graves' hyperthyroidism and ophthalmopathy. Study context: Peripheral blood was acquired at first diagnosis, ahead of any therapy whatsoever.

General study findings and limits: Most expanded thyroid clonotypes above 0.001 also appeared in blood. The model predicted ophthalmopathy a median around 6.5 months before onset.

This CDR3 is 17 amino acids long. Unmatched junction bases numbered 9, after V lost 0 bases and J lost 2 bases. Germline-derived CDR1 and CDR2 are LGHDT and YNNKEL (reference sequence). Note on this clonotype: Antigen unknown.

Amplification of TCR beta CDR3 regions used RNA as the template. The TCR CDR3 was amplified in a first-round RT-PCR using the HTBI primer set. TCRdb ran MiXCR on the multiplex PCR reads and lists one entry per CDR3 protein. Here the sample spans around 520,000 distinct CDR3 sequences, 12% to 15% being singletons. The sequenced sample consisted of blood. This receptor was taken from a middle-aged woman with Graves' hyperthyroidism. This chain joins TRBV3-1 and TRBJ1-2; TRBD1 matches 7 bases. CDR3: CASSQDLNPTGNYGYTF. The CDR3 DNA sequence: TGTGCCAGCAGCCAAGATCTTAACCCGACAGGGAACTATGGCTACACCTTC.